Presented here are 4 T cell receptor beta chains from one specimen sequenced in a study of cytomegalovirus exposure and HLA in healthy donors. With 60 Vbeta and 13 Jbeta primers, the PCR was carried out. Assay used: immunoSEQ multiplex PCR; TCRdb lists only in-frame clones, some missing. The sample consists of approximately 150,000 clones, around 75% of them appearing once. Material: PBMCs. The receptors were gathered from a man between 18 and 29 years old in good health and CMV-seropositive.

Regarding this clone: At one end, the junction sequence differs from germline, possibly due to a read error. The chain has TRBV6-5 and TRBJ1-2; D unresolved. The germline CDR1 and CDR2 sequences are MNHEY and SVGAGI. The CDR3 extends over 14 amino acids. CDR3 coding DNA: TGTGCCAGCAGGAGGATAAATTCAAACTATGGCTACCCCTTC. Its protein is CASRRINSNYGYPF.

The chain is built from TRBV5-1 and TRBJ2-4, with D unresolved. The germline gives CDR1 SGHRS, CDR2 YFSETQ. The CDR3 has 14 amino acids. V lost 0 bases and J 6 bases, leaving 10 bases between the germline ends. CDR3 sequence reads: CASSLEASGNIQYF. The CDR3 DNA sequence: TGCGCCAGCAGCTTGGAGGCTAGTGGAAACATTCAGTACTTC.

V usage is TRBV2 and J usage is TRBJ1-1; D may be TRBD1 (5 bases). The germline V and J ends were trimmed by 4 bases and 10 bases, with 16 bases remaining between them. CDR1 and CDR2 (germline): SNHLY, FYNNEI. The CDR3 is made up of 13 amino acids. The CDR3 DNA is TGTGCCAGCAGTGGTAACCTTAATAGGGGAGCTTTCTTT. Amino acids: CASSGNLNRGAFF.

The chain recombines TRBV4-2 with TRBJ2-5; 7 nucleotides match TRBD2. CDR3 length equals 16 residues. Germline assignment: CDR1 LGHNA and CDR2 YNFKEQ. The junction had 13 bases not matched to a gene; V was cut back by 4 bases and J by 5 bases. CDR3 sequence reads: CASSPTAGREGETQYF. The CDR3 DNA sequence: TGTGCCAGCAGCCCAACAGCGGGGAGGGAGGGGGAGACCCAGTACTTC.